This passage covers 17 T cell receptor beta chains from one sample sequenced in a study of beta chain features in type 1 diabetes. General study points: All four CD4+ subsets of Type 1 diabetes patients contained TCRB CDR3s that were moderately but significantly shorter.

No cognate antigen is known for these TCRs. The authors reverse transcribed all of the isolated RNA, so sequencing captured expressed TCRB transcripts. The assay was immunoSEQ multiplex PCR, and TCRdb's table has in-frame clones only and misses some. The profile shows hundreds of thousands of clones, around an eighth of them singletons. The sample comprised naive CD4+ T cells from blood. The receptor set was obtained from a man between 18 and 29 years old with type 1 diabetes.

The rearrangement links TRBV6-5 to TRBJ2-3, with a possible D match to TRBD2 (5 bases). The germline CDR1 and CDR2 sequences are MNHEY and SVGAGI. This CDR3 comprises 12 residues. V lost 6 bases and J 7 bases, leaving 11 bases between the germline ends. CDR3 DNA: TGTGCCAGCAGAGAACGGGATTATACGCAGTATTTT. Its protein is CASRERDYTQYF.

Only a few counts were recorded for this clone. The J gene is TRBJ2-1, the V gene TRBV7-3; the D call may be TRBD1 or TRBD2 (5 bases each). The CDR3 totals 16 residues. In germline, CDR1 is SGHTA, CDR2 FQGTGA. V shed 5 bases and J shed 7 bases, with 21 bases lying between them. The CDR3, as DNA: TGTGCCAGCAGCCCCTCCCGGGACCCCAAAGGTAATGAGCAGTTCTTC. Protein sequence: CASSPSRDPKGNEQFF. The full variable domain, with the rest looked up from reference TRBV7-3 and TRBJ2-1, is GAGVSQTPSNKVTEKGKYVELRCDPISGHTALYWYRQSLGQGPEFLIYFQGTGAADDSGLPNDRFFAVRPEGSVSTLKIQRTERGDSAVYLCASSPSRDPKGNEQFFGPGTRLTVL.

In DNA, the CDR3 is TGTGCCTGGGACACCTTCGATACGCAGTATTTT. This sequence encodes CAWDTFDTQYF. The rearrangement uses TRBV30 and TRBJ2-3, with D hard to call. This CDR3 is 11 amino acids long. The ends were cut back, 5 bases at V and 6 bases at J, with 9 bases in the middle. Germline CDR1 and CDR2: GTSNPN and SVGIG (reference sequence).

This clone was seen more than once but under ten times. The rearrangement links TRBV2 to TRBJ2-3; 7 positions match TRBD1. Germline V gene sequence: CDR1 SNHLY, CDR2 FYNNEI. V was pared by 5 bases and J by 0 bases, with 8 bases of the junction left unmatched. This CDR3 comprises 16 residues. The CDR3: CASSSQGGSSTDTQYF. The CDR3 DNA is TGTGCCAGCAGTTCTCAAGGGGGCAGTAGCACAGATACGCAGTATTTT.

This clone appeared a few times. The V gene is TRBV6-5, the J gene TRBJ1-2; D gene unclear. The V end was cut by 7 bases, the J end by 3 bases, with 18 bases between. This CDR3 is built from 15 residues. The germline V gene encodes CDR1 MNHEY and CDR2 SVGAGI. The CDR3 nucleotides are TGTGCCAGCAACCCCCGACCCACGGCCGACTATGGCTACACCTTC. It translates to CASNPRPTADYGYTF.

The CDR3 nucleotides read TGCGCCAGCAGCACCTTTGACGGTGAGCAGTACTTC. Its translation is CASSTFDGEQYF. This chain connects TRBV5-1 to TRBJ2-7; D remains unclear. V lost 4 bases and J lost 7, with 12 bases in between. The CDR3 extends over 12 amino acids. Germline CDR1 is SGHRS and CDR2 is YFSETQ.

This clone was counted only a few times. The rearrangement links TRBV5-1 to TRBJ2-3; no clear D gene. Trimming pared 5 bases from V and 4 bases from J, leaving 11 bases between. CDR1 is SGHRS and CDR2 is YFSETQ in the germline V gene. The CDR3 loop spans 13 amino acids. The CDR3: CASRRPGSDTQYF. The DNA for the CDR3 is TGCGCCAGCAGGCGCCCTGGGTCAGATACGCAGTATTTT. Full variable domain (outside the CDR3, taken from reference TRBV5-1 and TRBJ2-3): KAGVTQTPRYLIKTRGQQVTLSCSPISGHRSVSWYQQTPGQGLQFLFEYFSETQRNKGNFPGRFSGRQFSNSRSEMNVSTLELGDSALYLCASRRPGSDTQYFGPGTRLTVL.

This clone was picked up a small number of times. The CDR3 reads CASRSGTANTEAFF. The CDR3 nucleotides read TGTGCCAGCAGGTCAGGGACCGCGAACACTGAAGCTTTCTTT. The chain links TRBV2 to TRBJ1-1; possible D gene TRBD1, 5 bases. V was trimmed by 6 bases and J by 1 base, leaving 12 bases between them. The length of the CDR3 is 14 residues. Germline V gene sequence: CDR1 SNHLY, CDR2 FYNNEI.

This clone was observed a handful of times. The chain is built from TRBV30 and TRBJ2-1, with 11 bases aligning to TRBD2. Germline CDR1 and CDR2: GTSNPN and SVGIG (reference sequence). With 7 bases clipped from V and 1 base from J, the junction kept 3 bases outside the gene matches. CDR3 length equals 14 residues. The CDR3 loop reads CALTSGDSYNEQFF. CDR3 in DNA: TGTGCCTTGACTAGCGGGGATTCCTACAATGAGCAGTTCTTC.

The chain combines TRBV6-1 with TRBJ2-5; 7 bases align to TRBD2. Germline values: CDR1 MNHNS, CDR2 SASEGT. The V and J ends lost 7 bases and 5 bases, in that order; junction bases with no gene match: 4. The CDR3 sequence is 12 residues long. CDR3 sequence reads: CASTTSPETQYF. The CDR3 DNA follows: TGTGCCAGCACGACTAGCCCGGAGACCCAGTACTTC.

This clone came up a few times. The chain couples TRBV7-9 to TRBJ1-2; D is ambiguous. The ends were cut back, 0 bases at V and 7 bases at J, with 15 bases in the middle. The CDR3 sequence is 15 residues long. The germline CDR1 and CDR2 sequences are SEHNR and FQNEAQ (reference sequence). DNA of the CDR3: TGTGCCAGCAGCTTAGCGGGAGCCCCGGCGGGTGGCTACACCTTC. Its translation is CASSLAGAPAGGYTF.

The gene calls are TRBV5-1 and TRBJ2-3; the D gene is possibly TRBD1 (6 bases). The CDR3 is made up of 15 amino acids. Trimming took 2 bases from V and 3 from J, leaving 13 bases between them. CDR1 SGHRS and CDR2 YFSETQ come from the germline V gene. This chain's CDR3 is CASSLQGKETDTQYF. The CDR3 DNA is TGCGCCAGCAGCTTACAGGGAAAGGAGACAGATACGCAGTATTTT.

The chain has TRBV6-6 and TRBJ1-4; no reliable D call. The CDR3 runs 16 residues. The ends were cut back, 2 bases at V and 5 bases at J, with 15 bases in the middle. The V gene's germline CDR1 is MNHNY and CDR2 SVGAGI (reference sequence). The CDR3, as DNA: TGTGCCAGCAGTTACAGTCATGCCGTTGGAAATGAAAAACTGTTTTTT. Protein: CASSYSHAVGNEKLFF.

This clone was counted a few times. The sample has other DNA sequences that encode this CDR3 too. J is TRBJ2-6 and V is TRBV18; D gene ambiguous. CDR1 KGHSH and CDR2 LQKENI come from the germline V gene. Trimming cost V 3 bases and J 0 bases, with 3 bases left between them. The CDR3 loop spans 14 amino acids. The CDR3 sequence: CASSPSSGANVLTF. CDR3 bases: TGTGCCAGCTCACCGTCCTCTGGGGCCAACGTCCTGACTTTC.

There are a few counts of this clone. The rearrangement joins TRBV5-1 to TRBJ1-6; D gene uncertain. Trimming stripped 0 bases from V and 9 bases from J, with 7 bases between. Germline V CDR1 and CDR2: SGHRS, YFSETQ. The CDR3 length is 13 residues. The DNA for the CDR3 is TGCGCCAGCAGCTTGGTTGATGGTTCACCCCTCCACTTT. This sequence encodes CASSLVDGSPLHF. The variable domain in full, completed from reference TRBV5-1 and TRBJ1-6, reads KAGVTQTPRYLIKTRGQQVTLSCSPISGHRSVSWYQQTPGQGLQFLFEYFSETQRNKGNFPGRFSGRQFSNSRSEMNVSTLELGDSALYLCASSLVDGSPLHFGNGTRLTVT.

This clone was counted only a few times. The chain has TRBV15 and TRBJ2-4, with 8 bases identical to TRBD2. V lost 0 bases, J lost 0 bases, and 7 bases stayed unmatched. The V gene's germline CDR1 is LNHNV and CDR2 YYDKDF (reference sequence). The CDR3 runs to 18 residues. The CDR3 sequence: CATSRESGGAIAKNIQYF. CDR3 nucleotides: TGTGCCACCAGCAGAGAATCGGGAGGGGCAATAGCCAAAAACATTCAGTACTTC.

The chain has TRBV5-1 and TRBJ2-7, with TRBD1 matching over 9 bases. The junction had 5 bases not matched to a gene; V was cut back by 4 bases and J by 0 bases. Germline CDR1 is SGHRS and CDR2 is YFSETQ. The CDR3 is 15 amino acids. As DNA, the CDR3 is TGCGCCAGCAGCCCCCGGGACAGGGACTCCTACGAGCAGTACTTC. Translated, it gives CASSPRDRDSYEQYF.